This TCR beta chain is drawn from a study of technical replicates of blood from four donors (dated by TCRdb to 2016 to 2017). The CDR3 runs 16 amino acids, cysteine and phenylalanine included. Only the CDR3 portion is preserved as DNA: 48 bases, with reading frame beginning at the first base. CDR1 LGHNA and CDR2 YNFKEQ were looked up in the germline V gene. V lost 2 bases and J lost 2 bases, and the count of bases not matched to a germline gene is 8. Receptors were amplified or captured by the immunoSEQ multiplex PCR assay. What TCRdb holds here is the immuneACCESS table cut down to in-frame rearrangements. Part of the clones is not present; checked against another copy, under half of the missing clones reflect an unresolved V gene, and the others are unexplained. The table for this sample lists just under 60,000 clones; 75% to 95% of them were counted only once. The top ten clones comprise around 3.6% of the sample.

Details on this clone: The specificity of this receptor is unknown. Base qualities were left out, and no much larger clone turns up one base away.

The origin of this receptor is a human donor in good health. Some clones in this sample may be carry-over from other donors' samples. The chain joins TRBV4-2 to TRBJ2-7, with TRBD2 identical over 8 junction bases. The sequenced sample consisted of PBMCs. The DNA reads TGTGCCAGCAGCCAACGGGGGGGTGTCGTACCCTACGAGCAGTACTTC. It translates to CASSQRGGVVPYEQYF.